These 8 T cell receptor beta chains were all obtained from the same sample, sequenced in a study of beta chain features in type 1 diabetes. Study-level results: Patients with Type 1 diabetes showed moderately but significantly shorter TCRB CDR3s in all four CD4+ subsets.

The study reverse transcribed the entire isolated RNA, so it sequenced expressed TCRB transcripts. Sequenced by immunoSEQ multiplex PCR; TCRdb stores in-frame clones only, minus some. The data contain 600,000 or so clones, around 15% of them singletons. These receptors' targets are unknown. The sequenced sample consisted of naive CD4+ T cells from blood. All receptors derive from a man aged 18 to 30 with type 1 diabetes.

The chain couples TRBV2 to TRBJ2-3; no reliable D call. CDR3 size: 16 residues. CDR1 is SNHLY and CDR2 is FYNNEI in the germline V gene. V lost 6 bases to trimming and J lost 2 bases, with 18 bases between them. This chain's CDR3 is CASSRAGLFNTDTQYF. CDR3 nucleotide sequence: TGTGCCAGCAGCCGGGCCGGCCTCTTCAACACAGATACGCAGTATTTT.

The genes are TRBV20-1 and TRBJ2-7; TRBD2 agrees at 7 bases. Trimming removed 7 bases from V and 6 bases from J; junction bases left unmatched: 6. In germline, CDR1 is DFQATT, CDR2 SNEGSKA (reference sequence). The CDR3 totals 11 residues. Here the CDR3 reads CSVWTSREQYF. The CDR3 nucleotides are TGCAGTGTCTGGACTAGTCGCGAGCAGTACTTC.

CDR3 sequence reads: CASSPTTGQETQYF. In nucleotides, the CDR3 is TGTGCCAGCAGTCCTACGACAGGGCAAGAGACCCAGTACTTC. The chain uses TRBV28 and TRBJ2-5; 7 bases line up with TRBD1. Germline loops: CDR1 MDHEN, CDR2 SYDVKM. With 5 bases clipped from V and 2 bases from J, the junction kept 5 bases outside the gene matches. CDR3 length: 14 residues.

The genes are TRBV18 and TRBJ2-1, with D tentatively TRBD1 or TRBD2 (6 bases each). The CDR3 contains 14 residues. The V gene lost 8 bases and the J gene lost 8 bases, with 19 bases spanning the gap. CDR1 is KGHSH, CDR2 LQKENI, per germline. The CDR3 DNA is TGTGCCAGCCGCTGGGGGGCCGAGTGGGATGAGCAGTTCTTC. This encodes CASRWGAEWDEQFF. Full variable domain (rest looked up from reference TRBV18 and TRBJ2-1): NAGVMQNPRHLVRRRGQEARLRCSPMKGHSHVYWYRQLPEEGLKFMVYLQKENIIDESGMPKERFSAEFPKEGPSILRIQQVVRGDSAAYFCASRWGAEWDEQFFGPGTRLTVL.

This clone was found a few times. This CDR3 is also generated by other DNA sequences in the sample. V gene TRBV18 combines with J gene TRBJ2-5, with D uncertain. The germline V and J ends were trimmed by 2 bases and 2 bases, with 6 bases remaining between them. Germline CDR1 reads KGHSH; CDR2 reads LQKENI. This CDR3 has 13 amino acids. For the CDR3, the DNA is TGTGCCAGCTCACCAGGAGTACAAGAGACCCAGTACTTC. Residues: CASSPGVQETQYF.

V usage is TRBV28 and J usage is TRBJ1-1; D remains unclear. Trimming removed 2 bases at V and 4 bases at J, with 14 bases between. Germline CDR1 reads MDHEN; CDR2 reads SYDVKM. This CDR3 is 15 amino acids long. CDR3 DNA sequence: TGTGCCAGCAGTTTAGCGGCGGGTCCGATCACTGAAGCTTTCTTT. It is translated as CASSLAAGPITEAFF.

This clone was detected a few times. The rearrangement joins TRBV7-2 to TRBJ2-3; the D gene could be TRBD1 or TRBD2 (5 bases each). CDR1 and CDR2 (germline): SGHTA, FQGNSA. V lost 3 bases to trimming and J lost 5 bases, with 9 bases between them. The CDR3 totals 13 residues. The CDR3 DNA sequence: TGTGCCAGCAGCTTCGAGGGGCGAGATACGCAGTATTTT. This codes for CASSFEGRDTQYF.

This clone was detected a few times. J is TRBJ1-6 and V is TRBV6-1, with a possible D match to TRBD1 (5 bases). The germline gives CDR1 MNHNS, CDR2 SASEGT. The V end was cut by 5 bases, the J end by 7 bases, with 15 bases between. CDR3 length: 15 residues. The CDR3 spells CASSTPGEGNSPLHF. Written as DNA, the CDR3 is TGTGCCAGCAGTACCCCGGGGGAGGGAAATTCACCCCTCCACTTT.